This T cell receptor (beta chain) was recovered during a study of T cell responses to AZD1222 COVID-19 vaccine. The study, taken as a whole, reports: Rises in breadth and depth of Spike-specific TCRs came after two AZD1222 doses.

Some clones are missing from TCRdb's copy, which holds only in-frame ones; the method was immunoSEQ multiplex PCR. The sample holds 90,000 to 140,000 clones; around nine tenths are singletons and the top ten take around a tenth. The germline V gene has CDR1 MDHEN and CDR2 SYDVKM. CDR3 size: 11 residues. The V and J ends lost 7 bases and 7 bases respectively, with 11 bases between them. To note about this clone: Its antigen is still unknown.

This sample comprised peripheral blood, obtained on day 0 of AZD1222 vaccination. The chain uses TRBV28 and TRBJ2-7; D is perhaps TRBD2 (5 bases). The source is an adult in good health. The CDR3, as DNA: TGTGCCAGCACCGACGGGGTGGAGCAGTACTTC. This encodes CASTDGVEQYF.